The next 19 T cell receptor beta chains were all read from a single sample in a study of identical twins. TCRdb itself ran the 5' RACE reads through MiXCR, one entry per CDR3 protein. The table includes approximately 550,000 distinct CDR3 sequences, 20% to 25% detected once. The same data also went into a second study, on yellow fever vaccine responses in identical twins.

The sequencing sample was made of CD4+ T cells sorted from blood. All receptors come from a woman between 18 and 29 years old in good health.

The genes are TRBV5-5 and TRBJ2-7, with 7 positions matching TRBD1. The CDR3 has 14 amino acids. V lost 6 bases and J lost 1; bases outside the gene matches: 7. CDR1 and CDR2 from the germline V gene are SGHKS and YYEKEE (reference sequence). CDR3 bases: TGTGCCAGCACCCGTCGACAGGGATCCTACGAGCAGTACTTC. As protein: CASTRRQGSYEQYF. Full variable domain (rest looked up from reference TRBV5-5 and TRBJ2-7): DAGVTQSPTHLIKTRGQQVTLRCSPISGHKSVSWYQQVLGQGPQFIFQYYEKEERGRGNFPDRFSARQFPNYSSELNVNALLLGDSALYLCASTRRQGSYEQYFGPGTRLTVT.

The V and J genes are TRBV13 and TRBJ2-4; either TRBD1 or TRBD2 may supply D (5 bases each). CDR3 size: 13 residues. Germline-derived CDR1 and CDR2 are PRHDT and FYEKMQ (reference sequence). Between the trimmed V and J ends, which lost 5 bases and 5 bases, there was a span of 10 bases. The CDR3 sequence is CASSRDGENIQYF. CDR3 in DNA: TGTGCCAGCAGCCGGGACGGCGAAAACATTCAGTACTTC.

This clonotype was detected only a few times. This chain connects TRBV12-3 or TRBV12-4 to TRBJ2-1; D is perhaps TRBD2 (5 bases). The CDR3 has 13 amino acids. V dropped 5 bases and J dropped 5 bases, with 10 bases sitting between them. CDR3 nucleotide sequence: TGTGCCAGCAGTCAAGCCGGGAACAATGAGCAGTTCTTC. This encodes CASSQAGNNEQFF.

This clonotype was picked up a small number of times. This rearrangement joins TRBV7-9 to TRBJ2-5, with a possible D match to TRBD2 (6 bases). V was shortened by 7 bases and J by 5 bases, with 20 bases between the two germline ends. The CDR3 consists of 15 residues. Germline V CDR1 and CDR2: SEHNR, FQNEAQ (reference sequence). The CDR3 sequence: CASIYPAGISETQYF. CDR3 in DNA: TGTGCCAGCATCTACCCGGCGGGGATTTCGGAGACCCAGTACTTC.

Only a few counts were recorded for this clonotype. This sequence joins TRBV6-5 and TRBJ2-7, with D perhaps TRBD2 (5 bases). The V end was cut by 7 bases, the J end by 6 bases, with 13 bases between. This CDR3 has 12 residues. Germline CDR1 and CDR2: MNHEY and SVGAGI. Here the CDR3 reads CASTSVGAEQYF. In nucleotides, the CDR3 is TGTGCCAGCACTTCCGTGGGAGCCGAGCAGTACTTC.

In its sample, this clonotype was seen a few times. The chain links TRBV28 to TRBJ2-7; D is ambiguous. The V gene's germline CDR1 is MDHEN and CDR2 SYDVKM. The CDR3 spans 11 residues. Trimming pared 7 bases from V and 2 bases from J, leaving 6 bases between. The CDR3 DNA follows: TGTGCCAGCAAGGGTCCCTACGAGCAGTACTTC. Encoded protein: CASKGPYEQYF. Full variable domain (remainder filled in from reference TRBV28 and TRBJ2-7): DVKVTQSSRYLVKRTGEKVFLECVQDMDHENMFWYRQDPGLGLRLIYFSYDVKMKEKGDIPEGYSVSREKKERFSLILESASTNQTSMYLCASKGPYEQYFGPGTRLTVT.

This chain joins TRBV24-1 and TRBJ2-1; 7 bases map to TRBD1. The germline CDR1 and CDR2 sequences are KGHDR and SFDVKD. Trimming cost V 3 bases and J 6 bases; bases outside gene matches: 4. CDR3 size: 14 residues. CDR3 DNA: TGTGCCACCAGTGATGCGTCAGGGGGCAATGAGCAGTTCTTC. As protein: CATSDASGGNEQFF.

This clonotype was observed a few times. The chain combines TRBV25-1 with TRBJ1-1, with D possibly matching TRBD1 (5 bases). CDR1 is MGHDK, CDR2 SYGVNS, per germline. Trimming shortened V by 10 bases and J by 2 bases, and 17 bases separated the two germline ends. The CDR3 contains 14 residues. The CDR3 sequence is CATTSGQLNTEAFF. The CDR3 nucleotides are TGTGCCACCACGTCGGGGCAGTTAAACACTGAAGCTTTCTTT. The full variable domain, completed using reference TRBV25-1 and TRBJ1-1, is EADIYQTPRYLVIGTGKKITLECSQTMGHDKMYWYQQDPGMELHLIHYSYGVNSTEKGDLSSESTVSRIRTEHFPLTLESARPSHTSQYLCATTSGQLNTEAFFGQGTRLTVV.

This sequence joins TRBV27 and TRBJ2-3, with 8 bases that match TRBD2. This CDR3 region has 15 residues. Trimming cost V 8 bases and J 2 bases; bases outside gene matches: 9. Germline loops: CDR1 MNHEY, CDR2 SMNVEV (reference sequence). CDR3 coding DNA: TGTGCCAGCCGCGACGGGGGGGCGTTCACAGATACGCAGTATTTT. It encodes CASRDGGAFTDTQYF.

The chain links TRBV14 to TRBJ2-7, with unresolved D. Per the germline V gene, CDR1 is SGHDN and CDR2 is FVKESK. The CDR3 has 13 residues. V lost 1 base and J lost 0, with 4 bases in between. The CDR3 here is CASSQGHSYEQYF. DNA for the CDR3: TGTGCCAGCAGCCAAGGACACTCCTACGAGCAGTACTTC.

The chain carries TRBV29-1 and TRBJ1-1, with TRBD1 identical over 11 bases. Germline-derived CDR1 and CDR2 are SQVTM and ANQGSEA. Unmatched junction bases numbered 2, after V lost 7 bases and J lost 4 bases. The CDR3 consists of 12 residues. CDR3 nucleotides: TGCAGCGGCGGACAGGGGGCCACTGAAGCTTTCTTT. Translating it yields CSGGQGATEAFF. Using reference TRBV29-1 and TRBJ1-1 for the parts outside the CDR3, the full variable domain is SAVISQKPSRDICQRGTSLTIQCQVDSQVTMMFWYRQQPGQSLTLIATANQGSEATYESGFVIDKFPISRPNLTFSTLTVSNMSPEDSSIYLCSGGQGATEAFFGQGTRLTVV.

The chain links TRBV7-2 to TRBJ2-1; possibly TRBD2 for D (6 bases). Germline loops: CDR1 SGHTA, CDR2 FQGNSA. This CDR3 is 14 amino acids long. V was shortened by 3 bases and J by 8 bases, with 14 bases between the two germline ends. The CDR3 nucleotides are TGTGCCAGCAGCTTGGGACTTTCCGTCCATGAGCAGTTCTTC. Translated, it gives CASSLGLSVHEQFF.

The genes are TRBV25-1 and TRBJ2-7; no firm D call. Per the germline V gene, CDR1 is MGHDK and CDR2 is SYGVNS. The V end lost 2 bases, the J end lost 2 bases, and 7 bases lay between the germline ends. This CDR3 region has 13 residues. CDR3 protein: CASSEIQAYEQYF. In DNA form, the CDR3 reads TGTGCCAGCAGTGAAATACAAGCCTACGAGCAGTACTTC.

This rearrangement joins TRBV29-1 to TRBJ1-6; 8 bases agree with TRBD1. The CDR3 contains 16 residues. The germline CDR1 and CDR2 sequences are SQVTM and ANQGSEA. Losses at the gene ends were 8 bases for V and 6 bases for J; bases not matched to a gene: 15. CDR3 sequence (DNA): TGCAGCATAAGAGAATCCGGGACAGGCGGTAATTCACCCCTCCACTTT. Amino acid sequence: CSIRESGTGGNSPLHF.

The CDR3 coding sequence is TGTGCCAGCACCTTCACGCGAGGGCTGGGGAATGAGCAGTTCTTC. This gives the protein CASTFTRGLGNEQFF. The chain carries TRBV12-3 or TRBV12-4 and TRBJ2-1; maybe TRBD2 (5 bases). Trimming pared 7 bases from V and 7 bases from J, leaving 20 bases between. The CDR3 sequence is 15 residues long.

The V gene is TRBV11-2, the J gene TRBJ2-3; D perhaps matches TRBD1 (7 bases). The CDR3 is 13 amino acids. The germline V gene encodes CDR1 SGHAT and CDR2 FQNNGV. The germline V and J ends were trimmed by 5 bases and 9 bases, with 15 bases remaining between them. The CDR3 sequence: CASSPQGGGTQYF. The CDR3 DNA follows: TGTGCCAGCAGCCCCCAGGGGGGTGGCACGCAGTATTTT.

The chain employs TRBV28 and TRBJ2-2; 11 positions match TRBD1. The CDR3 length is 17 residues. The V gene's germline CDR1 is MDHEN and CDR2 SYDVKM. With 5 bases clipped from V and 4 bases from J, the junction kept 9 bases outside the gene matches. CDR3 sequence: CASSPPGTGGSTGELFF. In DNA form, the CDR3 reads TGTGCCAGCAGTCCCCCCGGGACAGGGGGATCCACCGGGGAGCTGTTTTTT.

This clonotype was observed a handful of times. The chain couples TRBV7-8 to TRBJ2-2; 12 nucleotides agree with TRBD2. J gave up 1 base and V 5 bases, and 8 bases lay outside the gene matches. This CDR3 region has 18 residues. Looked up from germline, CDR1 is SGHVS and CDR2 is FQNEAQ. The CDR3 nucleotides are TGTGCCAGCAGCACCAGGACTAGCGGGACTTTGAACACCGGGGAGCTGTTTTTT. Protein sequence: CASSTRTSGTLNTGELFF.

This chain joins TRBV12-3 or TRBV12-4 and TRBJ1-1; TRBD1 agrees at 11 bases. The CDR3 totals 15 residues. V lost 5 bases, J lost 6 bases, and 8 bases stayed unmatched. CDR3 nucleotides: TGTGCCAGCAGTCCGGACAGGGGGCGAAAGGCTGAAGCTTTCTTT. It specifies CASSPDRGRKAEAFF.